This T cell receptor beta chain appears in the sequencing data of a study of neurological immune-mediated disorders. Each TCR transcript was tagged with a 10-nucleotide random UMI during 5'RACE. TCRdb independently ran MiXCR on the 5' RACE reads; one entry per CDR3 protein. Of about 55,000 distinct CDR3 sequences in the sample, about 4% were seen once. The V gene end was trimmed by 5 bases and the J gene end by 7 bases; junction bases not matched to a gene: 11. The CDR3 is 13 residues long. Germline assignment: CDR1 DFQATT and CDR2 SNEGSKA (reference sequence). Sample: PBMCs. This sequence was found in a man aged 50 to 60 with multiple sclerosis. The chain carries TRBV20-1 and TRBJ2-7; the match to TRBD2 covers 7 bases. The CDR3 reads CSAARGGAEEQYF. CDR3 bases: TGCAGTGCTGCCCGGGGAGGGGCGGAAGAGCAGTACTTC.